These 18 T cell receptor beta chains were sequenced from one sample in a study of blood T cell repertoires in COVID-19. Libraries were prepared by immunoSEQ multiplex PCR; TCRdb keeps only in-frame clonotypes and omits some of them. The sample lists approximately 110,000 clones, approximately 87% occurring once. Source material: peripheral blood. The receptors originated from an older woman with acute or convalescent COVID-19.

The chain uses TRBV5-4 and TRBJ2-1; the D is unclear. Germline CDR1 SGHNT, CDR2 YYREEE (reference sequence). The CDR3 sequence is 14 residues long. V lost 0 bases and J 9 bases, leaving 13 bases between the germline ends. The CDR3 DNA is TGTGCCAGCAGCTTGGACCCCGCCTGGGCTGAGCAGTTCTTC. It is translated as CASSLDPAWAEQFF.

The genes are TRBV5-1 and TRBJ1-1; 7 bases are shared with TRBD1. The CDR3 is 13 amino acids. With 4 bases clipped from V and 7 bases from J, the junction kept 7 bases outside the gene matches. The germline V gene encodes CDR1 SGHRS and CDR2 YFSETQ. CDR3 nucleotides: TGCGCCAGCAGCACCGGGACAGAAGATGAAGCTTTCTTT. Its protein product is CASSTGTEDEAFF. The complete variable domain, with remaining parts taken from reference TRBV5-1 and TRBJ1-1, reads KAGVTQTPRYLIKTRGQQVTLSCSPISGHRSVSWYQQTPGQGLQFLFEYFSETQRNKGNFPGRFSGRQFSNSRSEMNVSTLELGDSALYLCASSTGTEDEAFFGQGTRLTVV.

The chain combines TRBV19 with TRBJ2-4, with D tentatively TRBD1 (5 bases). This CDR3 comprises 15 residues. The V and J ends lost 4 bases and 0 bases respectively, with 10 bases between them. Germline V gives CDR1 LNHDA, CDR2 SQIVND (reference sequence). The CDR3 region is CASSTPGIAKNIQYF. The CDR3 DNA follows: TGTGCCAGTAGTACCCCAGGGATAGCCAAAAACATTCAGTACTTC. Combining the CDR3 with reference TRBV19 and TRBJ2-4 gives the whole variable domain DGGITQSPKYLFRKEGQNVTLSCEQNLNHDAMYWYRQDPGQGLRLIYYSQIVNDFQKGDIAEGYSVSREKKESFPLTVTSAQKNPTAFYLCASSTPGIAKNIQYFGAGTRLSVL.

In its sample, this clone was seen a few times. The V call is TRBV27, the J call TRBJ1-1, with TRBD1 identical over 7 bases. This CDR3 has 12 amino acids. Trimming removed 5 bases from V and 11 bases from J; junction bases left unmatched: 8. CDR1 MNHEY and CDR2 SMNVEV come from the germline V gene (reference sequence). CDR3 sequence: CASSPTGRRAFF. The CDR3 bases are TGTGCCAGCAGTCCGACAGGGCGGCGGGCTTTCTTT.

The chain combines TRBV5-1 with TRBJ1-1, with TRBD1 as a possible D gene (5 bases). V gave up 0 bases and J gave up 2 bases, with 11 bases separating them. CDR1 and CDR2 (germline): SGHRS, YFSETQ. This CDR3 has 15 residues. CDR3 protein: CASSLADRSNTEAFF. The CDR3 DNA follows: TGCGCCAGCAGCTTGGCCGACAGATCAAACACTGAAGCTTTCTTT.

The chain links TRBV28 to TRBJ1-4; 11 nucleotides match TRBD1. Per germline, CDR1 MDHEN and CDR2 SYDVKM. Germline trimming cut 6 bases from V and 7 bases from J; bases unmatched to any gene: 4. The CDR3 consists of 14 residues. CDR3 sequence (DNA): TGTGCCAGCAGAGGACAGGGGGCGGGTGAAAAACTGTTTTTT. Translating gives CASRGQGAGEKLFF.

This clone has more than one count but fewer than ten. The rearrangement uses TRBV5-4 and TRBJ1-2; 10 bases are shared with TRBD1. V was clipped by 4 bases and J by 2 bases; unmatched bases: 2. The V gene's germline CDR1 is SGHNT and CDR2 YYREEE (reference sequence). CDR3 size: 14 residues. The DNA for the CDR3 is TGTGCCAGCAGCCTGACAGGGGGCAACTATGGCTACACCTTC. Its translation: CASSLTGGNYGYTF.

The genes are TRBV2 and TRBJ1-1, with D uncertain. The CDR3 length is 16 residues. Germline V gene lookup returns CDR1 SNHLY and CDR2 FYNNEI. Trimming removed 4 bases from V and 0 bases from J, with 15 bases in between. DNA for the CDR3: TGTGCCAGCAGTGGTACGGAGCTAGTTATGAACACTGAAGCTTTCTTT. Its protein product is CASSGTELVMNTEAFF.

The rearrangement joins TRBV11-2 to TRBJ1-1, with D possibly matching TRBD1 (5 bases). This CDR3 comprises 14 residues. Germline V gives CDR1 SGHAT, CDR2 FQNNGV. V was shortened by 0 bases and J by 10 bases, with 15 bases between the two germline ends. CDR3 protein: CASSLDTVGARAFF. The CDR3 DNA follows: TGTGCCAGCAGCTTAGATACTGTAGGGGCCCGAGCTTTCTTT.

CDR3 DNA: TGTGCTAGTGGTTTGGGCAGGGGCGCAGATACGCAGTATTTT. Translating gives CASGLGRGADTQYF. The rearrangement uses TRBV12-5 and TRBJ2-3; the D gene is possibly TRBD1 (6 bases). The CDR3 is made up of 14 amino acids. The V gene's germline CDR1 is LGHNT and CDR2 FRNRAP. With 1 base removed from V and 4 bases from J, the gap between germline ends came to 9 bases.

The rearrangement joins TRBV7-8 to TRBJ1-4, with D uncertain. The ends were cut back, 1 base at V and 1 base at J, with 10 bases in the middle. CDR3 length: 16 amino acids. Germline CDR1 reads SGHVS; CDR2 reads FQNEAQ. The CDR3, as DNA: TGTGCCAGCAGCTTAGGTCGGGGTCGAACTAATGAAAAACTGTTTTTT. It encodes CASSLGRGRTNEKLFF.

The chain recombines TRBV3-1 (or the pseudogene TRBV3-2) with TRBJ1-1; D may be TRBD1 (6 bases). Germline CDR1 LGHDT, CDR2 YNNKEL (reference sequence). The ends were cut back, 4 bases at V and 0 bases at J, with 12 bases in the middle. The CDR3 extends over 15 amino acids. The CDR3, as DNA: TGTGCCAGCAGCCTACCGGGACAAATGAACACTGAAGCTTTCTTT. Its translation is CASSLPGQMNTEAFF.

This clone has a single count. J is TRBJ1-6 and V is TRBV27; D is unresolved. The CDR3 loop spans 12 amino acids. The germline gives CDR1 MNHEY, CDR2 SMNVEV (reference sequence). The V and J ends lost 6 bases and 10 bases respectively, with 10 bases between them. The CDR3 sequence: CASSSTGSPLHF. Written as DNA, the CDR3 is TGTGCCAGCAGCTCCACGGGATCACCCCTCCACTTT.

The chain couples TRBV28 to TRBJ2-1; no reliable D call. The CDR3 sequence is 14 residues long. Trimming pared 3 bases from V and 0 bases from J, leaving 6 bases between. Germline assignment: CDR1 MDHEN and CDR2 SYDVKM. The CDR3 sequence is CASSLRSSYNEQFF. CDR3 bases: TGTGCCAGCAGTTTGCGGAGCTCCTACAATGAGCAGTTCTTC. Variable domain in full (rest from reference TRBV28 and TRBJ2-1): DVKVTQSSRYLVKRTGEKVFLECVQDMDHENMFWYRQDPGLGLRLIYFSYDVKMKEKGDIPEGYSVSREKKERFSLILESASTNQTSMYLCASSLRSSYNEQFFGPGTRLTVL.

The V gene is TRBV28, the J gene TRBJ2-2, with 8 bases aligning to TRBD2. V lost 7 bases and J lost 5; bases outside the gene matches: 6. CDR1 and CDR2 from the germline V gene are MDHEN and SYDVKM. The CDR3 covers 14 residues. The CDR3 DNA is TGTGCCAGCAAGACGGGAGGGTATACCGGGGAGCTGTTTTTT. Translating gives CASKTGGYTGELFF.

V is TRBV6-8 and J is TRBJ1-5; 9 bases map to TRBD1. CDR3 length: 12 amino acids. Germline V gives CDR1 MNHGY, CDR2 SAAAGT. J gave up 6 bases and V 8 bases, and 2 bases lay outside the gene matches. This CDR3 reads CASRDRVQPQHF. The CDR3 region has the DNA TGTGCCAGCCGGGACAGGGTTCAGCCCCAGCATTTT.

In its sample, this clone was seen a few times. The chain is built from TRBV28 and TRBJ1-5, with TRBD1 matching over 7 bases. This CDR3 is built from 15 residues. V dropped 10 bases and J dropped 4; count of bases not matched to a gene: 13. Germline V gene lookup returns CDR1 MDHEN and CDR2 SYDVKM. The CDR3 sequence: CATTSRTGFNQPQHF. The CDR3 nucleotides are TGTGCCACCACTTCCAGGACAGGCTTTAATCAGCCCCAGCATTTT.

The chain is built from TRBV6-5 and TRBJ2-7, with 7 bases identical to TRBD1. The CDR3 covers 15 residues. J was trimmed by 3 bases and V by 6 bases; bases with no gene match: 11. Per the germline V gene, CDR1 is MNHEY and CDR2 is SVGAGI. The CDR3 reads CASSGPGGAGYEQYF. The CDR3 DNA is TGTGCCAGCAGCGGCCCAGGGGGTGCTGGCTACGAGCAGTACTTC.